Listed here are 5 T cell receptor beta chains from one sample, sequenced in a study of blood T cell repertoires in COVID-19. Libraries were prepared by immunoSEQ multiplex PCR; TCRdb keeps only in-frame clonotypes and omits some of them. The sample includes 55,000 to 70,000 clones, around 90% seen only once; the top ten take 10%. Sequenced sample: PBMCs or T cells enriched from blood (not recorded which). The source is a woman aged 40 to 50 who had recovered from COVID-19.

V and J are TRBV5-4 and TRBJ2-7, with D maybe TRBD1 (6 bases). The V and J ends lost 0 bases and 7 bases respectively, with 8 bases between them. Germline lookup yields CDR1 SGHNT and CDR2 YYREEE (reference sequence). CDR3 size: 12 residues. The CDR3 is CASSLDRVEQYF. Written as DNA, the CDR3 is TGTGCCAGCAGCTTGGACAGGGTTGAGCAGTACTTC.

The gene calls are TRBV6-1 and TRBJ1-6, with D perhaps matching TRBD1 (6 bases). The CDR3 runs to 14 residues. Germline V gives CDR1 MNHNS, CDR2 SASEGT. The V end lost 1 base, the J end lost 8 bases, and 9 bases lay between the germline ends. The CDR3 reads CASSEEGQYSPLHF. CDR3 coding DNA: TGTGCCAGCAGTGAAGAGGGACAATATTCACCCCTCCACTTT.

This clone was recorded only once. The chain joins TRBV18 to TRBJ2-5; D is undetermined. The CDR3 contains 12 residues. Germline CDR1 reads KGHSH; CDR2 reads LQKENI. The V end lost 3 bases, the J end lost 4 bases, and 6 bases lay between the germline ends. CDR3 nucleotide sequence: TGTGCCAGCTCACCCCTCGGAGAGACCCAGTACTTC. Its protein is CASSPLGETQYF.

The chain is built from TRBV11-3 and TRBJ2-1, with D tentatively TRBD2 (6 bases). V shed 1 base and J shed 9 bases, with 22 bases lying between them. The CDR3 extends over 17 amino acids. The germline V gene encodes CDR1 SGHNT and CDR2 YENEEA. CDR3 in amino acids: CASSLAVGGTRVGEQFF. CDR3 sequence (DNA): TGTGCCAGCAGCTTAGCCGTCGGGGGAACCCGTGTGGGTGAGCAGTTCTTC.

This rearrangement joins TRBV6-5 to TRBJ2-7, with TRBD1 as a possible D gene (5 bases). The CDR3 is made up of 14 amino acids. Trimming left V 1 base short and J 5 bases short, with 12 bases between. The V gene's germline CDR1 is MNHEY and CDR2 SVGAGI. The CDR3 DNA is TGTGCCAGCAGTTACTTGGCAGGGCCGGACGAGCAGTACTTC. The encoded protein is CASSYLAGPDEQYF.